Listed below are T cell receptor beta chains from one sample, sequenced in a study of shared clonotypes between healthy human individuals. TCRdb's copy holds only in-frame clones and misses some; the assay was immunoSEQ multiplex PCR. The sample includes 470,000 or so clones, approximately 78% of them seen just once. Specimen: PBMCs. These receptors were taken from a woman aged 40 to 50 in good health. Some clones in this sample may be carry-over from other donors' samples. Each CDR3 is given with its conserved first and last residue.

j_call v_call cdr3_aa
TRBJ1-5 TRBV19 CASSIRGGPDQPQHF
TRBJ1-6 TRBV30 CARQTASWDSPLHF
TRBJ2-3 TRBV6-6 CASSYVASDTQYF
TRBJ1-1 TRBV7-2 CASSLELNTEAFF
TRBJ1-2 TRBV7-2 CASSLGATQLYGYTF
TRBJ2-1 TRBV5-4 CASSLGTGSYNEQFF
TRBJ2-7 TRBV30 CAWSVSGRALFYSYEQYF
TRBJ2-3 TRBV5-1 CASSSGGGSGTDTQYF
TRBJ1-2 TRBV4-1 CASSQDGVYGYTF
TRBJ2-7 TRBV28 CASSSPGTFVEQYF
TRBJ1-1 TRBV30 CAWSVTHTEAFF
TRBJ2-7 TRBV6-5 CASSSFRTSYEQYF
TRBJ2-3 TRBV10-3 CAISEGTSGDTQYF
TRBJ2-1 TRBV14 CASSQSRHNEQFF
TRBJ2-7 TRBV28 CASRGTSGSYEQYF
TRBJ2-5 TRBV6-6 CASSYAGQETQYF
TRBJ1-1 TRBV9 CASSPRPHTEAFF
TRBJ2-3 TRBV18 CASSPGTGGTAYTQYF
TRBJ1-1 TRBV28 CASSPPSGSYTEAFF
TRBJ1-3 TRBV5-1 CASSPGTSSGNTIYF
TRBJ2-5 TRBV2 CASSEDGEAQTQYF
TRBJ1-1 TRBV30 CAWSVRGEAFF
TRBJ2-6 TRBV7-2 CASSLVGAGSGANVLTF
TRBJ1-2 TRBV7-9 CASSLALVNYGYTF
TRBJ2-7 TRBV10-3 CASRDGDGEQYF
TRBJ2-2 TRBV15 CATSRDRVGASNTGELFF
TRBJ2-3 TRBV18 CASSSGASGITDTQYF
TRBJ1-2 TRBV5-6 CASSFPTGAEYIF
TRBJ2-3 TRBV28 CASSPSTAGGADTQYF